The source of this T cell receptor beta chain is a study of siplizumab effects on memory and regulatory T cells. TCRdb keeps only in-frame clones here, not all; method: immunoSEQ multiplex PCR. Of about 100,000 clones in the sample, roughly 94% were seen once. Study outcomes and limitations: On average, roughly 69% of mappable alloreactive CD4+ clones were Treg-derived under siplizumab, against 26.9% in controls. Only a minor fraction of alloreactive clones mapped to unstimulated subsets.

Losses at the gene ends were 7 bases for V and 3 bases for J; bases not matched to a gene: 4. The germline V gene encodes CDR1 SNHLY and CDR2 FYNNEI. The CDR3 has 14 residues. This clone was recorded only once. Its target is unknown. The sequence was collected from a human donor in good health. The sequencing input was non-Treg CD4+ T cells sorted from blood. The rearrangement links TRBV2 to TRBJ2-3; 10 nucleotides align to TRBD2. The CDR3, as DNA: TGTGCCAGCATAGCGGGAGGATCGACAGATACGCAGTATTTT. Amino acids: CASIAGGSTDTQYF.